Each of the 26 T cell receptor beta chains below was sequenced from the same sample in a study of shared clonotypes between healthy human individuals. Some clones are missing from TCRdb's copy, which holds only in-frame ones; the method was immunoSEQ multiplex PCR. The sample consists of roughly 2.1 million clones, about 92% of them appearing once. CD45RO-negative cells were positively selected for CCR7, leaving out terminally differentiated effector memory CD45RA+ cells. Material: naive CD8+ T cells from PBMCs. The origin of the receptors is a man younger than 30 in good health. Some clones in this sample may be carry-over from other donors' samples.

There are a few counts of this clone. The chain employs TRBV6-6 and TRBJ1-1; D is undetermined. There are 14 residues in the CDR3. V was cut by 2 bases and J by 2 bases, with 9 bases left in between. Germline CDR1 reads MNHNY; CDR2 reads SVGAGI (reference sequence). The CDR3 sequence is CASSYVTLNTEAFF. The CDR3 DNA reads as TGTGCCAGCAGTTACGTTACGCTAAACACTGAAGCTTTCTTT.

The chain combines TRBV7-9 with TRBJ2-1; D uncertain. Germline V gives CDR1 SEHNR, CDR2 FQNEAQ (reference sequence). The V end was cut by 6 bases, the J end by 9 bases, with 9 bases between. The CDR3 consists of 11 residues. DNA for the CDR3: TGTGCCAGCAGGGAGAATCCTGAGCAGTTCTTC. This codes for CASRENPEQFF.

V usage is TRBV7-9 and J usage is TRBJ2-5; 9 bases are shared with TRBD1. V was clipped by 5 bases and J by 4 bases; unmatched bases: 8. This CDR3 region has 15 residues. CDR1 is SEHNR, CDR2 FQNEAQ, per germline (reference sequence). This chain's CDR3 is CASSTRDREGETQYF. In DNA form, the CDR3 reads TGTGCCAGCAGCACGCGGGACAGGGAAGGAGAGACCCAGTACTTC.

This clone occurred a few times. The V gene is TRBV29-1, the J gene TRBJ1-2, with D uncertain. CDR1 SQVTM and CDR2 ANQGSEA come from the germline V gene. V dropped 3 bases and J dropped 4 bases, with 15 bases sitting between them. The CDR3 covers 14 residues. CDR3 DNA: TGCAGCGTTGAGATCAAGGAGATAAGCTATGGCTACACCTTC. Translation gives CSVEIKEISYGYTF. The entire variable domain, with the rest obtained from reference TRBV29-1 and TRBJ1-2, is as follows: SAVISQKPSRDICQRGTSLTIQCQVDSQVTMMFWYRQQPGQSLTLIATANQGSEATYESGFVIDKFPISRPNLTFSTLTVSNMSPEDSSIYLCSVEIKEISYGYTFGSGTRLTVV.

Points on this clone: The sample carries other DNA sequences with the same CDR3. The chain has TRBV29-1 and TRBJ1-1; D call uncertain. Germline lookup yields CDR1 SQVTM and CDR2 ANQGSEA. The CDR3 spans 10 residues. V was shortened by 5 bases and J by 5 bases, with 6 bases between the two germline ends. CDR3 bases: TGCAGCGTTAGTGGGACTGAAGCTTTCTTT. Its protein is CSVSGTEAFF.

V gene TRBV9 combines with J gene TRBJ1-5, with TRBD1 identical over 8 bases. This CDR3 comprises 15 residues. CDR1 and CDR2 (germline): SGDLS, YYNGEE. Trimming cost V 3 bases and J 3 bases; bases outside gene matches: 5. The CDR3 here is CASSATGADNQPQHF. The CDR3 DNA follows: TGTGCCAGCAGCGCGACAGGGGCAGACAATCAGCCCCAGCATTTT.

This CDR3 reads CSVPGTGGLYEQYF. DNA for the CDR3: TGCAGCGTTCCCGGGACAGGGGGCCTCTACGAGCAGTACTTC. The gene calls are TRBV29-1 and TRBJ2-7, with 12 bases lining up with TRBD1. The CDR3 has 14 amino acids. After removal of 5 bases from V and 3 bases from J, the junction contained 5 bases not matched to a gene. The germline CDR1 and CDR2 sequences are SQVTM and ANQGSEA.

V usage is TRBV6-5 and J usage is TRBJ2-1; the D gene is possibly TRBD2 (6 bases). V was pared by 8 bases and J by 11 bases, with 16 bases between. The germline gives CDR1 MNHEY, CDR2 SVGAGI. The CDR3 consists of 12 residues. This chain's CDR3 is CASSPDAGQQFF. In DNA form, the CDR3 reads TGTGCCAGCTCCCCGGATGCGGGGCAGCAGTTCTTC.

This chain uses TRBV5-4 with TRBJ2-3; D is possibly TRBD2 (6 bases). Germline V gene lookup returns CDR1 SGHNT and CDR2 YYREEE (reference sequence). There are 17 residues in the CDR3. With 1 base removed from V and 1 base from J, the gap between germline ends came to 16 bases. The DNA of the CDR3 is TGTGCCAGCAGCTTGTTGTCATTGGCTAGCGGCACAGATACGCAGTATTTT. Encoded protein: CASSLLSLASGTDTQYF. The full variable domain, with the rest looked up from reference TRBV5-4 and TRBJ2-3, is ETGVTQSPTHLIKTRGQQVTLRCSSQSGHNTVSWYQQALGQGPQFIFQYYREEENGRGNFPPRFSGLQFPNYSSELNVNALELDDSALYLCASSLLSLASGTDTQYFGPGTRLTVL.

The chain couples TRBV6-1 to TRBJ1-2; 8 nucleotides align to TRBD1. The trim removed 2 bases at V and 8 bases at J, leaving 16 bases unmatched. The CDR3 has 17 amino acids. Per the germline V gene, CDR1 is MNHNS and CDR2 is SASEGT. The CDR3 is CASSEFGPHRGAEGYTF. The CDR3 DNA follows: TGTGCCAGCAGTGAATTTGGGCCTCACAGGGGGGCAGAGGGCTACACCTTC.

This sequence joins TRBV27 and TRBJ2-2, with TRBD2 matching 11 bases. Trimming at V came to 3 bases and at J to 6 bases, leaving 3 bases not matched to a gene. This CDR3 is 15 amino acids long. CDR1 MNHEY and CDR2 SMNVEV come from the germline V gene (reference sequence). DNA for the CDR3: TGTGCCAGCAGTTTGGGACTAGCGGACGCCGGGGAGCTGTTTTTT. This sequence encodes CASSLGLADAGELFF.

This clone came up once. The V gene is TRBV27, the J gene TRBJ2-3; 11 nucleotides match TRBD2. Trimming took 1 base from V and 5 from J; bases not matched to a gene: 5. Germline CDR1 MNHEY, CDR2 SMNVEV (reference sequence). The CDR3 is made up of 16 amino acids. For the CDR3, the DNA is TGTGCCAGCAGTTTATTACTAGCGGGAGTAAGAGATACGCAGTATTTT. It yields the protein CASSLLLAGVRDTQYF.

This clone was counted only a few times. This chain joins TRBV7-9 and TRBJ1-1; 11 bases agree with TRBD1. Germline CDR1 and CDR2: SEHNR and FQNEAQ (reference sequence). V trimming: 3 bases; J trimming: 0 bases; junction bases outside the gene matches: 3. The CDR3 totals 16 residues. In DNA form, the CDR3 reads TGTGCCAGCAGCTTGGGACAGGGGGACCTGAACACTGAAGCTTTCTTT. This gives the protein CASSLGQGDLNTEAFF.

CDR3 loop: CASSPGYVVGNEQFF. The CDR3 DNA is TGTGCCAGTAGTCCTGGATACGTAGTCGGGAATGAGCAGTTCTTC. This chain uses TRBV19 with TRBJ2-1, with D unclear. Germline V lookup: CDR1 LNHDA, CDR2 SQIVND (reference sequence). This CDR3 spans 15 amino acids. Deletions cut 5 bases from V and 7 bases from J, with 18 bases between.

With regard to this clone: Other DNA sequences in the same sample also yield this CDR3. The CDR3 here is CSVGVYNEQFF. The CDR3 DNA reads TGCAGCGTTGGGGTCTACAATGAGCAGTTCTTC. The chain combines TRBV29-1 with TRBJ2-1; D uncertain. The CDR3 extends over 11 amino acids. Germline CDR1 and CDR2: SQVTM and ANQGSEA. V was shortened by 4 bases and J by 3 bases, with 4 bases between the two germline ends.

CDR3 DNA: TGTGCCAGCGTTACCCGGCAGGGCAATCAGCCCCAGCATTTT. This gives the protein CASVTRQGNQPQHF. V is TRBV28 and J is TRBJ1-5; the D is unclear. CDR1 and CDR2 (germline): MDHEN, SYDVKM. The CDR3 has 14 amino acids. The ends were cut back, 8 bases at V and 2 bases at J, with 13 bases in the middle.

This chain uses TRBV19 with TRBJ1-5; 10 bases fit TRBD1. The CDR3 runs to 15 residues. Germline assignment: CDR1 LNHDA and CDR2 SQIVND (reference sequence). Trimming removed 3 bases from V and 4 bases from J; junction bases left unmatched: 3. CDR3: CASSIKGQGNQPQHF. The CDR3 DNA reads as TGTGCCAGTAGTATCAAGGGACAGGGGAATCAGCCCCAGCATTTT. The whole variable domain, filled in from reference TRBV19 and TRBJ1-5, reads DGGITQSPKYLFRKEGQNVTLSCEQNLNHDAMYWYRQDPGQGLRLIYYSQIVNDFQKGDIAEGYSVSREKKESFPLTVTSAQKNPTAFYLCASSIKGQGNQPQHFGDGTRLSIL.

V usage is TRBV7-2 and J usage is TRBJ1-3; D call uncertain. The CDR3 sequence is 15 residues long. Looked up from germline, CDR1 is SGHTA and CDR2 is FQGNSA. V lost 1 base and J lost 2, with 9 bases in between. In DNA form, the CDR3 reads TGTGCCAGCAGCTTAGGAGGCGGAGCTGGAAACACCATATATTTT. As protein: CASSLGGGAGNTIYF. Filled out from reference TRBV7-2 and TRBJ1-3, the complete variable domain reads GAGVSQSPSNKVTEKGKDVELRCDPISGHTALYWYRQSLGQGLEFLIYFQGNSAPDKSGLPSDRFSAERTGGSVSTLTIQRTQQEDSAVYLCASSLGGGAGNTIYFGEGSWLTVV.

J is TRBJ2-1 and V is TRBV27; D call uncertain. The ends were cut back, 3 bases at V and 4 bases at J, with 13 bases in the middle. This CDR3 spans 15 amino acids. Germline V gives CDR1 MNHEY, CDR2 SMNVEV (reference sequence). CDR3 sequence reads: CASSFGSSRYNEQFF. CDR3 sequence (DNA): TGTGCCAGCAGTTTCGGCAGTTCAAGATACAATGAGCAGTTCTTC.

The chain links TRBV27 to TRBJ2-1; D remains unclear. Germline CDR1 is MNHEY and CDR2 is SMNVEV (reference sequence). The CDR3 covers 12 residues. The ends were cut back, 5 bases at V and 9 bases at J, with 11 bases in the middle. CDR3 loop: CASSGQDGEQFF. CDR3 DNA sequence: TGTGCCAGCAGTGGCCAAGATGGTGAGCAGTTCTTC.

This clone appeared a single time. This chain connects TRBV4-3 to TRBJ1-2; possible D gene TRBD1, 6 bases. The V end was cut by 3 bases, the J end by 0 bases, with 17 bases between. This CDR3 is 17 amino acids long. Germline V lookup: CDR1 LGHNA, CDR2 YSLEER. CDR3 region: CASSHPTEGESNYGYTF. In DNA, the CDR3 is TGCGCCAGCAGCCACCCCACCGAGGGGGAGTCTAACTATGGCTACACCTTC.

The chain employs TRBV11-2 and TRBJ2-1; TRBD2 matches 12 bases. Germline CDR1 reads SGHAT; CDR2 reads FQNNGV. V gave up 2 bases and J gave up 8 bases; unmatched junction bases: 7. The CDR3 length is 16 residues. This CDR3 reads CASSLLLAGGIDEQFF. DNA for the CDR3: TGTGCCAGCAGCTTACTACTAGCGGGAGGAATCGATGAGCAGTTCTTC.

The CDR3 DNA sequence: TGTGCCATCAGCGGGGGGGGCCCTAGCACAGATACGCAGTATTTT. This gives the protein CAISGGGPSTDTQYF. V is TRBV10-3 and J is TRBJ2-3, with 8 positions matching TRBD2. Looked up from germline, CDR1 is ENHRY and CDR2 is SYGVKD. The CDR3 is 15 amino acids. Trimming removed 6 bases from V and 0 bases from J; junction bases left unmatched: 5.

This chain joins TRBV9 and TRBJ2-2, with a possible D match to TRBD1 (6 bases). V lost 4 bases, J lost 5 bases, and 9 bases lay in between. From germline, CDR1 is SGDLS and CDR2 YYNGEE. The CDR3 has 13 amino acids. Here the CDR3 reads CASSTDRTGELFF. The CDR3 DNA reads TGTGCCAGCAGCACAGACAGGACCGGGGAGCTGTTTTTT.

A remark on this clone: A far larger clone differs by one base, so this is likely a read error. The rearrangement joins TRBV2 to TRBJ2-5; tentatively, D is TRBD2 (6 bases). Per germline, CDR1 SNHLY and CDR2 FYNNEI. This CDR3 contains 11 residues. The CDR3, as DNA: TGTGCCAGCAGTGCGGAAGGAGGGGTGGACTTC. It yields the protein CASSAEGGVDF. Full variable domain (rest looked up from reference TRBV2 and TRBJ2-5): EPEVTQTPSHQVTQMGQEVILRCVPISNHLYFYWYRQILGQKVEFLVSFYNNEISEKSEIFDDQFSVERPDGSNFTLKIRSTKLEDSAMYFCASSAEGGVDFGPGTRLLVL.

The chain carries TRBV5-6 and TRBJ2-7; D possibly matches TRBD1 or TRBD2 (6 bases each). Deletions cut 3 bases from V and 2 bases from J, with 12 bases between. The CDR3 totals 14 residues. Germline-derived CDR1 and CDR2 are SGHDT and YYEEEE. CDR3 DNA: TGTGCCAGCAGCTGGGGGGACACAGCCTACGAGCAGTACTTC. Its protein product is CASSWGDTAYEQYF. Variable domain in full (rest from reference TRBV5-6 and TRBJ2-7): DAGVTQSPTHLIKTRGQQVTLRCSPKSGHDTVSWYQQALGQGPQFIFQYYEEEERQRGNFPDRFSGHQFPNYSSELNVNALLLGDSALYLCASSWGDTAYEQYFGPGTRLTVT.